These 5 T cell receptor beta chains came from one sample sequenced in a study of T cell changes during pregnancy in multiple sclerosis. Sequenced by immunoSEQ multiplex PCR; TCRdb stores in-frame clones only, minus some. The sample includes tens of thousands of clones, approximately 92% seen only once; the top ten take under 1.3%. This sample comprised peripheral blood, obtained in the first trimester of pregnancy. The receptor set was obtained from a female donor with multiple sclerosis, enrolled in a pregnancy study.

Note on this clone: A junction boundary mismatches the germline segment, possibly from a read error. V is TRBV15 and J is TRBJ2-3; 10 positions match TRBD1. Looked up from germline, CDR1 is LNHNV and CDR2 is YYDKDF (reference sequence). CDR3 length: 13 amino acids. CDR3 nucleotides: TGTGCCACCAGCAGAGATGGGGGGGACAGGGGACATTTT. It yields the protein CATSRDGGDRGHF.

The rearrangement uses TRBV28 and TRBJ2-7; no clear D gene. The CDR3 covers 11 residues. The germline V and J ends were trimmed by 7 bases and 2 bases, with 6 bases remaining between them. Germline CDR1 and CDR2: MDHEN and SYDVKM. The CDR3 protein is CASTSPYEQYF. CDR3 coding DNA: TGTGCCAGCACCTCCCCCTACGAGCAGTACTTC.

This clone was seen only a few times. J is TRBJ2-2 and V is TRBV6-4, with D perhaps matching TRBD2 (6 bases). This CDR3 comprises 15 residues. V dropped 7 bases and J dropped 3 bases, with 15 bases sitting between them. From germline, CDR1 is MRHNA and CDR2 SNTAGT. The CDR3 nucleotides read TGTGCCAGCACCCCCGGGGGAGAGGACACCGGGGAGCTGTTTTTT. Translating it yields CASTPGGEDTGELFF.

The rearrangement links TRBV5-1 to TRBJ1-4; a weak D match, TRBD1 (5 bases). Trimming pared 1 base from V and 8 bases from J, leaving 21 bases between. The CDR3 has 17 residues. From germline, CDR1 is SGHRS and CDR2 YFSETQ. CDR3 protein: CASSLRPQGGEREKLFF. As DNA, the CDR3 is TGCGCCAGCAGCTTGAGACCCCAGGGCGGGGAGCGCGAAAAACTGTTTTTT.

The chain recombines TRBV11-2 with TRBJ1-2, with D unresolved. The CDR3 is 13 residues long. The germline CDR1 and CDR2 sequences are SGHAT and FQNNGV. Trimming removed 1 base at V and 6 bases at J, with 9 bases between. The CDR3 reads CASSLVGRDGYTF. The CDR3 DNA reads TGTGCCAGCAGCTTAGTGGGGAGGGATGGCTACACCTTC. The full variable domain, with the rest looked up from reference TRBV11-2 and TRBJ1-2, is EAGVAQSPRYKIIEKRQSVAFWCNPISGHATLYWYQQILGQGPKLLIQFQNNGVVDDSQLPKDRFSAERLKGVDSTLKIQPAKLEDSAVYLCASSLVGRDGYTFGSGTRLTVV.